The TCR beta chain under discussion was sequenced for a study of CXCR3-negative and CXCR3-positive naive CD8 T cells. Study conclusions and caveats: Relative to memory CD8+ cells, whose diversity was much lower, both naive subsets had comparably high diversity. Greater hydrophobicity was found in TRB CDR3s of CXCR3-positive naive cells than of CXCR3-negative naive cells.

Germline values: CDR1 LGHNA, CDR2 YSLEER. The CDR3 spans 15 residues. The authors prepared UMI-labeled TRB cDNA libraries by 5' RACE. TCRdb reworked the 5' RACE reads into one entry per CDR3 protein, no DNA. The table lists more than 70,000 distinct CDR3 sequences, with approximately 0.58% in the top ten. Notes on this clonotype: Its matching antigen is unknown.

The specimen was naive CXCR3+ CD8+ T cells from blood. Subset described: CD45RO-CCR7+CD27+CD95- naive CD8+ T cells expressing CXCR3 (TNR3+). The V and J genes are TRBV4-3 and TRBJ2-7; TCRdb's D call, TRBD1, is unchecked because there is no DNA. The TCR sequence derives from a human donor in good health. Some clones in this sample may be carry-over from other donors' samples. The CDR3 loop is CASSQDYPGVYEQYF.